This T cell receptor beta chain was sequenced in a study of blood T cell repertoires in COVID-19. Germline CDR1 MNHEY, CDR2 SMNVEV (reference sequence). This CDR3 has 13 residues. Trimming pared 2 bases from V and 3 bases from J, leaving 5 bases between. Profiling relied on immunoSEQ multiplex PCR, and the TCRdb table lists in-frame clones only, not all of them. The table shows under 140,000 clones, with 80% to 90% occurring only once. This sequence originates from a woman aged 55 to 70 with acute or convalescent COVID-19. V gene TRBV27 combines with J gene TRBJ1-3, with D perhaps matching TRBD1 (5 bases). Sequencing input: peripheral blood. In DNA form, the CDR3 reads TGTGCCAGCAGTTTACAGGGTGGAAACACCATATATTTT. This translates into CASSLQGGNTIYF.